Listed below are T cell receptor beta chains from one sample, sequenced in a study of T cell repertoires in cytomegalovirus infection. TCRdb re-called the reads through MiXCR, storing one row per CDR3 protein. The data hold hundreds of thousands of distinct CDR3 sequences, with roughly 30% observed a single time. These receptors' antigens are unknown. The sequencing used cultured PBMCs, collected from culture after CMV antigen stimulation. All receptors come from a human donor in good health (CMV status not recorded). Some clones in this sample may be carry-over from other donors' samples. Both conserved end residues are part of each CDR3. A D gene is named only where the DNA matches it firmly. For some rows the clone size is stated as once, few or many, or as a class when expanded; others skip it.

-	-	TRBJ1-6	TRBV6-2/TRBV6-3	CASSESRVSPLHF	TGTGCCAGCAGTGAATCGAGGGTTTCACCCCTCCACTTT
many	-	TRBJ2-3	TRBV7-2	CASSLVRDTQYF	TGTGCCAGCAGCTTAGTAAGGGATACGCAGTATTTT
-	-	TRBJ2-6	TRBV3-1	CASSRGMTGLRSGANVLTF	TGTGCCAGCAGCCGGGGCATGACGGGACTCCGCTCTGGGGCCAACGTCCTGACTTTC
few	-	TRBJ1-5	TRBV6-2/TRBV6-3	CASSYRTALGNQPQHF	TGTGCCAGCAGTTATCGAACAGCCTTGGGGAATCAGCCCCAGCATTTT
few	TRBD2	TRBJ2-1	TRBV19	CASSIGTSEYNEQFF	TGTGCCAGTAGTATCGGGACTAGCGAATACAATGAGCAGTTCTTC
-	-	TRBJ1-1	TRBV28	CASSLSGPVGTEAFF	TGTGCCAGCAGTTTATCTGGCCCTGTAGGCACTGAAGCTTTCTTT
-	TRBD2	TRBJ2-1	TRBV10-3	CAISGQAGVYNEQFF	TGTGCCATCAGTGGCCAAGCGGGGGTTTACAATGAGCAGTTCTTC
-	-	TRBJ2-5	TRBV20-1	CSAGRGETQYF	TGCAGTGCCGGCCGGGGGGAGACCCAGTACTTC
-	TRBD1	TRBJ1-4	TRBV5-4	CASSLRTGGANEKLFF	TGTGCCAGCAGCTTGAGGACAGGGGGAGCTAATGAAAAACTGTTTTTT
-	-	TRBJ2-2	TRBV3-1	CASSPWADTTGELFF	TGTGCCAGCAGCCCTTGGGCAGACACGACCGGGGAGCTGTTTTTT
-	TRBD1	TRBJ2-6	TRBV19	CASTSTGWISGANVLTF	TGTGCCAGTACCTCGACAGGGTGGATCTCTGGGGCCAACGTCCTGACTTTC
-	TRBD1	TRBJ1-2	TRBV19	CASKFRTGNYGYTF	TGTGCCAGTAAGTTCCGGACAGGGAACTATGGCTACACCTTC
many	TRBD1	TRBJ2-5	TRBV7-2	CASSLGDRDGETQYF	TGTGCCAGCAGCTTAGGGGACAGGGACGGAGAGACCCAGTACTTC
-	-	TRBJ1-5	TRBV7-9	CASTRPCVWTASNQPQHF	TGTGCCAGCACCCGACCTTGCGTTTGGACAGCTTCCAATCAGCCCCAGCATTTT
once	-	TRBJ2-7	TRBV11-2	CASRASGSSSYEQYF	TGTGCCAGCAGAGCCTCGGGGTCGAGCTCCTACGAGCAGTACTTC